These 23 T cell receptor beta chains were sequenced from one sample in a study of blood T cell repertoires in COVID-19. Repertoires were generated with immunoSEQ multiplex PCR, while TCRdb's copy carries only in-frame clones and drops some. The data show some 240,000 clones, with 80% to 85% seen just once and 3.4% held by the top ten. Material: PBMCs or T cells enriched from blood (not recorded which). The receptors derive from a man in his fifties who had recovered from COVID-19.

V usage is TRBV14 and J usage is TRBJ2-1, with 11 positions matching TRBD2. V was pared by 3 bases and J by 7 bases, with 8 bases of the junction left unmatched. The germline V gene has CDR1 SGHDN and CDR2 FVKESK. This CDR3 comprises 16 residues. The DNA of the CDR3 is TGTGCCAGCAGCCAGAAGGGACTAGCGGTCTCTAATGAGCAGTTCTTC. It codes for CASSQKGLAVSNEQFF.

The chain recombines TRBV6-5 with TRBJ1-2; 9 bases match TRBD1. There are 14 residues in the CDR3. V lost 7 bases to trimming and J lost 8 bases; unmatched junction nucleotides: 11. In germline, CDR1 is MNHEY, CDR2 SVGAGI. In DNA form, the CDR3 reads TGTGCCAGCATACCCCCCGGGACAGGGCGAGGCTACACCTTC. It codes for CASIPPGTGRGYTF.

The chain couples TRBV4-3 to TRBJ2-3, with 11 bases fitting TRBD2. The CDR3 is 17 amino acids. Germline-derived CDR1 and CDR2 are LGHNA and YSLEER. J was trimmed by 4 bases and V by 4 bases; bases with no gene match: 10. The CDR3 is CASSPSGTSGAADTQYF. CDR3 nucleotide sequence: TGCGCCAGCAGCCCCTCCGGGACTAGCGGTGCCGCAGATACGCAGTATTTT.

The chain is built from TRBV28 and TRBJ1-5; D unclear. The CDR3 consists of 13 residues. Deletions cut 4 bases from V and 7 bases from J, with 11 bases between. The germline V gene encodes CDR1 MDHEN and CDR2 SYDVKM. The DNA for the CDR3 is TGTGCCAGCAGTTCTACCATTCTCCAGCCCCAGCATTTT. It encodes CASSSTILQPQHF. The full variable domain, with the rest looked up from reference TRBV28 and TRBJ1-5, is DVKVTQSSRYLVKRTGEKVFLECVQDMDHENMFWYRQDPGLGLRLIYFSYDVKMKEKGDIPEGYSVSREKKERFSLILESASTNQTSMYLCASSSTILQPQHFGDGTRLSIL.

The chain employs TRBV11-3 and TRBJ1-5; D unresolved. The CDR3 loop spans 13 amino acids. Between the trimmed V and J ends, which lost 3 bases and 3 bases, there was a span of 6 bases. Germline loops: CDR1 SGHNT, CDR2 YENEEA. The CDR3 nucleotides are TGTGCCAGCAGCTTTAATAACAATCAGCCCCAGCATTTT. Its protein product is CASSFNNNQPQHF.

The CDR3 here is CASSQSLRRLAANYEQYF. DNA for the CDR3: TGTGCCAGCAGCCAATCTCTGAGGCGTCTAGCGGCAAACTACGAGCAGTACTTC. The chain is built from TRBV3-1 (or the pseudogene TRBV3-2) and TRBJ2-7, with 7 bases identical to TRBD2. In germline, CDR1 is LGHDT, CDR2 YNNKEL (reference sequence). The V segment lost 2 bases and the J segment 3 bases; nucleotides outside the gene matches: 16. This CDR3 is 18 amino acids long.

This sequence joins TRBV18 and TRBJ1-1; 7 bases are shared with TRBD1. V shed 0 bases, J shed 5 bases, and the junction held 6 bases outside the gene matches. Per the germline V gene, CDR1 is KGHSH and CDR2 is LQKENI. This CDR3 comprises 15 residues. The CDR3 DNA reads TGTGCCAGCTCACCACCCCCAGGGGGTAATACTGAAGCTTTCTTT. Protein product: CASSPPPGGNTEAFF.

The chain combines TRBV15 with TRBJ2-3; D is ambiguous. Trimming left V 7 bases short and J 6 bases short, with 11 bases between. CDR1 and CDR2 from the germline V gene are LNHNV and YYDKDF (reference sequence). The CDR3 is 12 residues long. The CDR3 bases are TGTGCCACCACAGATCTCTGGGATACGCAGTATTTT. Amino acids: CATTDLWDTQYF. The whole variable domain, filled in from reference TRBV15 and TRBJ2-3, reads DAMVIQNPRYQVTQFGKPVTLSCSQTLNHNVMYWYQQKSSQAPKLLFHYYDKDFNNEADTPDNFQSRRPNTSFCFLDIRSPGLGDTAMYLCATTDLWDTQYFGPGTRLTVL.

The DNA of the CDR3 is TGTGCCAGCAGCCAAGATCAGGACAGGCCCCTTAAGGAGGCTTTCTTT. Protein: CASSQDQDRPLKEAFF. The V call is TRBV3-1 (or the pseudogene TRBV3-2), the J call TRBJ1-1; the match to TRBD1 covers 7 bases. This CDR3 comprises 16 residues. V dropped 0 bases and J dropped 11; count of bases not matched to a gene: 15. Germline V gives CDR1 LGHDT, CDR2 YNNKEL (reference sequence).

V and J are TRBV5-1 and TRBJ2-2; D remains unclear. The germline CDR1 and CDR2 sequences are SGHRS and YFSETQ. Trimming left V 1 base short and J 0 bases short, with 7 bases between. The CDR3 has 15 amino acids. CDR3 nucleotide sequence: TGCGCCAGCAGCTTGTCAACAACGAACACCGGGGAGCTGTTTTTT. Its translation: CASSLSTTNTGELFF.

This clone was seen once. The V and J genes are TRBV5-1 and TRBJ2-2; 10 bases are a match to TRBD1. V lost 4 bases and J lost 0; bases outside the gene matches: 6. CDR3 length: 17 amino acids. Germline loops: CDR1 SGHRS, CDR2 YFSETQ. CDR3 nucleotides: TGCGCCAGCAGCCCTCAAGGACAGGGGGCGAACACCGGGGAGCTGTTTTTT. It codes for CASSPQGQGANTGELFF.

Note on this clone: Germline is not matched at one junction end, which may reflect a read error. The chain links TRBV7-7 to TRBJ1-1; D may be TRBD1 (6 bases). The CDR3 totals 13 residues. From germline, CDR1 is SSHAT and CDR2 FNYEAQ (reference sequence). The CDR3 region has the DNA TGTGCTAGCAGCTTAGAACAGGGTAGGGAAGCTTTCTTT. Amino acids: CASSLEQGREAFF.

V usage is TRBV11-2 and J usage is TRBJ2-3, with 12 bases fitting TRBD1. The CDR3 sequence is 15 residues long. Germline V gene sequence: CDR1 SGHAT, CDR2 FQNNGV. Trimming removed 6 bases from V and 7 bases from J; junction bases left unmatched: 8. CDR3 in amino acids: CASRWDRGLINTQYF. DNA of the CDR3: TGTGCCAGCAGATGGGACAGGGGGCTTATAAATACGCAGTATTTT.

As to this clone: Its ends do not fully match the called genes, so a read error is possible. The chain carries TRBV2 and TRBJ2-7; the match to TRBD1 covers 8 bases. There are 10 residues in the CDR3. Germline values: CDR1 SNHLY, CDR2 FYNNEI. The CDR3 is CASRDRVLNF. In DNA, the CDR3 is TGTGCCAGCAGGGACAGGGTACTGAACTTC.

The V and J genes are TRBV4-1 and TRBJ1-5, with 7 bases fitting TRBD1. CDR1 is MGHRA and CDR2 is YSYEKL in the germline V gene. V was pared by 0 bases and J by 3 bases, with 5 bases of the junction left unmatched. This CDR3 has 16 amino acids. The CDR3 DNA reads TGCGCCAGCAGCCAAGAGCAGGGGGTCCCCAATCAGCCCCAGCATTTT. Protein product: CASSQEQGVPNQPQHF.

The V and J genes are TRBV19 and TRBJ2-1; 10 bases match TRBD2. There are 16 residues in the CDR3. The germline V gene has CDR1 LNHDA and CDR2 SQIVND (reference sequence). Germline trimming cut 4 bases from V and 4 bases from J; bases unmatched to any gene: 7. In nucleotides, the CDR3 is TGTGCCAGTAGTAGTAGCGGGAGGAGGGCTTACAATGAGCAGTTCTTC. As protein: CASSSSGRRAYNEQFF.

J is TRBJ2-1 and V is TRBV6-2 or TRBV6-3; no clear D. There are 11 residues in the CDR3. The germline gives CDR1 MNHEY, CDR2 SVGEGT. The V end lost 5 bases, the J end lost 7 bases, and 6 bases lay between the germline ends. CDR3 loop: CASSAINEQFF. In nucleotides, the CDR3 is TGTGCCAGCAGTGCGATTAATGAGCAGTTCTTC.

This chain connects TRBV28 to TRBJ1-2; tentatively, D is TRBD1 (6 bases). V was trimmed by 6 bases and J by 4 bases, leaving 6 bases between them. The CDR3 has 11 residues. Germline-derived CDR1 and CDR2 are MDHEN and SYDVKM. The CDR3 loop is CASRTGYGYTF. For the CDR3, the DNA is TGTGCCAGCAGGACAGGCTATGGCTACACCTTC.

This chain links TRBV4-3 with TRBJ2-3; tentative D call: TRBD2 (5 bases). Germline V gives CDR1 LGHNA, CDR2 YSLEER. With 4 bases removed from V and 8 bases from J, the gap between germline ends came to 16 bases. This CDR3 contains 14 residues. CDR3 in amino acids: CASSPEARSGTQYF. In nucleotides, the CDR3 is TGCGCCAGCAGCCCAGAGGCCCGAAGCGGTACGCAGTATTTT.

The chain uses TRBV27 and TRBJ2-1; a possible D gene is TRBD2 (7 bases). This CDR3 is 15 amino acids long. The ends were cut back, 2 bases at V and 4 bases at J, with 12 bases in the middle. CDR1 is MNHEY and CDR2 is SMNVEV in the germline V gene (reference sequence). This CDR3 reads CASSLRGGFYNEQFF. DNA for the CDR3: TGTGCCAGCAGTTTAAGGGGGGGCTTTTACAATGAGCAGTTCTTC.

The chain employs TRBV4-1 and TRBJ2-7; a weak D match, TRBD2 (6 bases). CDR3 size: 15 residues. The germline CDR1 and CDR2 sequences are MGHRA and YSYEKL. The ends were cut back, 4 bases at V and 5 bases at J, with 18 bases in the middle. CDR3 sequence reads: CASSRLTSRVNEQYF. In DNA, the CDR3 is TGCGCCAGCAGCCGGCTTACTAGCAGGGTAAACGAGCAGTACTTC.

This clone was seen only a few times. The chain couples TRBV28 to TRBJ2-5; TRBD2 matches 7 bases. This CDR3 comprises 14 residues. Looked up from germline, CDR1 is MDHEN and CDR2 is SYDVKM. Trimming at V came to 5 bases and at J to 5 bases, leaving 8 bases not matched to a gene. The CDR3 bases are TGTGCCAGCAGTGCGGCGGGAGTGCAGGAGACCCAGTACTTC. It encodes CASSAAGVQETQYF.

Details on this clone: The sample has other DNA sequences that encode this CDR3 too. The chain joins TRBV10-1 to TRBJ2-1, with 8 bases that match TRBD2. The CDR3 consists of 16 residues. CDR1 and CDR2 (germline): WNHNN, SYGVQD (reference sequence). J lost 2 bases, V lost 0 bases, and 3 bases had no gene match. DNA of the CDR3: TGCGCCAGCAGTGAGTCCGGGGGGGGGACCTACAATGAGCAGTTCTTC. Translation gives CASSESGGGTYNEQFF.